This T cell receptor beta chain was observed in a study of T cell responses to AZD1222 COVID-19 vaccine. Study-level information: Samples with a second dose at about 4 or about 12 weeks were pooled together.

The table came from immunoSEQ multiplex PCR; TCRdb's copy has only in-frame clones and leaves some out. The table lists 120,000 or so clones, about 90% of them singletons. In regard to this clone: Its antigen remains unidentified.

Study-wide results and limits: Epitopes outside B.1.351 and B.1.1.7 mutated regions reportedly drew nearly half of spike TCRs. Only after the peak T cell response were repertoires sampled. Clonal diversity was possibly underestimated, and white British individuals and females predominated among donors.

Specimen: peripheral blood, collected on day 0 of AZD1222 vaccination. The clonotype was recovered from an adult in good health.

DNA for the CDR3: TGTGCCAGCAGCAAAATGAAGGACCCGAACACCGGGGAGCTGTTTTTT. Translation: CASSKMKDPNTGELFF. The chain joins TRBV21-1 to TRBJ2-2. TRBV21-1 is listed as a pseudogene. The CDR3 spans 16 residues.